A selection of T cell receptor beta chains follows, all from one sample in a study of breast tumors, draining lymph nodes, adjacent tissues. Each CDR3 protein gets one entry after TCRdb re-called the multiplex PCR reads with MiXCR. There are some 120,000 distinct CDR3 sequences in the sample; 21% occur only once, and about 2.2% lies in the top ten. Sample: axillary lymph node tissue. The receptors stem from a female donor with breast cancer. Some clones in this sample may be carry-over from other donors' samples. The CDR3 runs from the conserved cysteine through the conserved F or W. The D gene is left open where the match is weak. For some rows the clone size is stated as once, few or many, or as a class when expanded; others skip it.

many,TRBD1,TRBJ1-6,TRBV5-1,CASSLVGTASSYNSPLHF,TGCGCCAGCAGCTTGGTTGGGACAGCGAGCTCCTATAATTCACCCCTCCACTTT
-,TRBD2,TRBJ2-5,TRBV19,CASSITSGSLETQYF,TGTGCCAGTAGTATAACTAGCGGGAGTTTAGAGACCCAGTACTTC
many,TRBD2,TRBJ2-1,TRBV7-9,CASSLATTSGYNEQFF,TGTGCCAGCAGCTTAGCTACGACTAGCGGGTACAATGAGCAGTTCTTC
many,TRBD2,TRBJ2-3,TRBV20-1,CSARQGGTDTQYF,TGCAGTGCTAGACAGGGAGGGACAGATACGCAGTATTTT
many,-,TRBJ1-6,TRBV6-2/TRBV6-3,CASREGRPNSPLHF,TGTGCCAGCAGGGAGGGACGGCCAAATTCACCCCTCCACTTT
many,-,TRBJ2-1,TRBV6-2/TRBV6-3,CASMALRTSWGNEQFF,TGTGCCAGCATGGCCCTCCGCACCTCCTGGGGGAATGAGCAGTTCTTC
-,-,TRBJ1-1,TRBV2,CASSVQGGPEAFF,TGTGCCAGCAGTGTTCAGGGAGGACCTGAAGCTTTCTTT
-,-,TRBJ2-7,TRBV18,CASPPPAGTYEQYF,TGTGCCAGCCCACCACCCGCAGGGACCTACGAGCAGTACTTC
many,-,TRBJ2-5,TRBV12-3/TRBV12-4,CASSPGRIVTQYF,TGTGCCAGCAGTCCGGGACGTATAGTGACCCAGTACTTC
few,TRBD2,TRBJ2-2,TRBV9,CASSPRTSGTAGELFF,TGTGCCAGCAGCCCCCGGACTAGCGGGACGGCCGGGGAGCTGTTTTTT
many,TRBD2,TRBJ2-5,TRBV29-1,CSVDGGSGRAWETQYF,TGCAGCGTTGACGGGGGTAGCGGGAGGGCCTGGGAGACCCAGTACTTC
many,-,TRBJ2-1,TRBV7-3,CASSSSGVGNEQFF,TGTGCCAGCAGCTCCTCCGGGGTGGGAAATGAGCAGTTCTTC
many,-,TRBJ2-1,TRBV11-2,CASSLGRYNEQFF,TGTGCCAGCAGCTTAGGGAGGTACAATGAGCAGTTCTTC
many,-,TRBJ2-3,TRBV2,CASLAETSTDTQYF,TGTGCCAGCTTAGCGGAAACTAGCACAGATACGCAGTATTTT
few,-,TRBJ1-3,TRBV3-1,CASSQAGVGNTIYF,TGTGCCAGCAGCCAAGCAGGGGTTGGAAACACCATATATTTT
many,TRBD1,TRBJ1-6,TRBV12-3/TRBV12-4,CASSHTGVVDSPLHF,TGTGCCAGCAGTCACACAGGGGTAGTGGATTCACCCCTCCACTTT
many,-,TRBJ2-3,TRBV6-1,CASRRESDTQYF,TGTGCCAGCAGGCGGGAATCAGATACGCAGTATTTT
-,-,TRBJ2-5,TRBV12-3/TRBV12-4,CASSPGLVETQYF,TGTGCCAGCAGTCCAGGGTTGGTAGAGACCCAGTACTTC
many,TRBD1,TRBJ2-3,TRBV5-6,CASSLTGQGTDTQYF,TGTGCCAGCAGCTTAACGGGACAGGGCACAGATACGCAGTATTTT
-,-,TRBJ1-4,TRBV18,CANSQGLYEKLFF,TGTGCCAACTCCCAGGGGCTATATGAAAAACTGTTTTTT